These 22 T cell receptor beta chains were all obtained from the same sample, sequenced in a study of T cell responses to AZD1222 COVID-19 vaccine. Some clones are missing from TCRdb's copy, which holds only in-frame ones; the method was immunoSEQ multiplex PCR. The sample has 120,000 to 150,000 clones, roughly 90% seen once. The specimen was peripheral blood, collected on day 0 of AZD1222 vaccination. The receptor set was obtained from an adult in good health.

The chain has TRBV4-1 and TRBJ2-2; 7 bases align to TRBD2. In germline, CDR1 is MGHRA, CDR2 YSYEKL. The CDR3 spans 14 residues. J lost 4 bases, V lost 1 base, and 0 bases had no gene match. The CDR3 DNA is TGCGCCAGCAGCCAAGGGGAGGGCACCGGGGAGCTGTTTTTT. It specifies CASSQGEGTGELFF.

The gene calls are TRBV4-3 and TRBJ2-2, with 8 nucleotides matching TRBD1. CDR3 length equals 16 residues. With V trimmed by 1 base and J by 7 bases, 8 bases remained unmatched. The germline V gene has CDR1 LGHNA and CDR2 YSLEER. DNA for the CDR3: TGCGCCAGCAGCCAAGGTCGACAGGGGAAGGTCGGGGAGCTGTTTTTT. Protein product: CASSQGRQGKVGELFF.

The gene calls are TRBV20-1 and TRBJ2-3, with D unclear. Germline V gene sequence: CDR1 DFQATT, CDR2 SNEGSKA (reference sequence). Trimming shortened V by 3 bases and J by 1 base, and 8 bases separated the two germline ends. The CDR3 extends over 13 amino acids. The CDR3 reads CSASVAGTDTQYF. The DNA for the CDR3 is TGCAGTGCTAGTGTGGCGGGCACAGATACGCAGTATTTT.

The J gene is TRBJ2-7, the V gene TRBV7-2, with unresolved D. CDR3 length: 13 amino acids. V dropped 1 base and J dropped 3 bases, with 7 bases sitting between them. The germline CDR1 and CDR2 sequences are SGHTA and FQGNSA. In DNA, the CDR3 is TGTGCCAGCAGCTTAGGGCTACACTACGAGCAGTACTTC. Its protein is CASSLGLHYEQYF.

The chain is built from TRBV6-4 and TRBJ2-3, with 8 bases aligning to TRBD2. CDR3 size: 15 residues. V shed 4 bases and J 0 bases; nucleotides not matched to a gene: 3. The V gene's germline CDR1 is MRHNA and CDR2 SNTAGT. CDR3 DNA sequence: TGTGCCAGCAGTGTTACTAGCGGTAGCACAGATACGCAGTATTTT. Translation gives CASSVTSGSTDTQYF.

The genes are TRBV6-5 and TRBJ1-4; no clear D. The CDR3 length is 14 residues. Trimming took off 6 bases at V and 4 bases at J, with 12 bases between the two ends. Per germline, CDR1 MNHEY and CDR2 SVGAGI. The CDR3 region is CASRNIVDNEKLFF. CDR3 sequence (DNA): TGTGCCAGCAGAAATATAGTCGATAATGAAAAACTGTTTTTT.

CDR3 region: CATSRDPGTGADEQYF. The CDR3 DNA follows: TGTGCCACCAGCAGAGATCCGGGGACAGGGGCGGACGAGCAGTACTTC. The rearrangement joins TRBV15 to TRBJ2-7; 10 bases are a match to TRBD1. This CDR3 has 16 amino acids. Trimming cost V 0 bases and J 5 bases; bases outside gene matches: 7. Germline CDR1 and CDR2: LNHNV and YYDKDF (reference sequence).

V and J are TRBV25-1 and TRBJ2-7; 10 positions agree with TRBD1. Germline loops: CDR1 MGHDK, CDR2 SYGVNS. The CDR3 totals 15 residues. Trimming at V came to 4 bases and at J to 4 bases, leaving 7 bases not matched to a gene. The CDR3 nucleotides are TGTGCCAGCAGTGCGACCGGGACAGGGGCTTACGAGCAGTACTTC. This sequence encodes CASSATGTGAYEQYF.

The DNA for the CDR3 is TGTGCCAGCAGTCCCGCCTCTAACTATGGCTACACCTTC. As protein: CASSPASNYGYTF. The chain employs TRBV28 and TRBJ1-2, with D unclear. CDR1 is MDHEN and CDR2 is SYDVKM in the germline V gene. Between the trimmed V and J ends, which lost 5 bases and 0 bases, there was a span of 7 bases. This CDR3 is 13 amino acids long.

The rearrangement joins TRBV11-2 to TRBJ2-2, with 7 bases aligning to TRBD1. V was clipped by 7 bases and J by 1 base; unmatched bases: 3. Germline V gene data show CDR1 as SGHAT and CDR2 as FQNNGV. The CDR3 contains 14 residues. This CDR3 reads CASTTGRNTGELFF. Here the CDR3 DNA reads TGTGCCAGCACGACAGGGAGGAACACCGGGGAGCTGTTTTTT.

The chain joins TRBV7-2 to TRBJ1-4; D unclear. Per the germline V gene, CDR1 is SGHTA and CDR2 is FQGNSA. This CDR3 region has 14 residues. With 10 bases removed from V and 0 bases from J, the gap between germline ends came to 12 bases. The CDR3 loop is CATRPGTTNEKLFF. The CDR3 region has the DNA TGTGCCACCCGCCCGGGAACAACTAATGAAAAACTGTTTTTT.

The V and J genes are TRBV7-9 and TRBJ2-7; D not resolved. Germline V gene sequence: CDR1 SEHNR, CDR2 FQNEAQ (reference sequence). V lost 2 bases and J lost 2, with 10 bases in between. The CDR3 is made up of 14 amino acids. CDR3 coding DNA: TGTGCCAGCAGCTTACTGCCAGGACCCTACGAGCAGTACTTC. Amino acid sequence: CASSLLPGPYEQYF.

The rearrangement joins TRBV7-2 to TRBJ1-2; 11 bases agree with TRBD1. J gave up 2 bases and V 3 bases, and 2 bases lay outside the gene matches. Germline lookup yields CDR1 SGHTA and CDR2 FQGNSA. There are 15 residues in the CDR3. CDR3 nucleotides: TGTGCCAGCAGCTTGGACAGGGGGCGAAACTATGGCTACACCTTC. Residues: CASSLDRGRNYGYTF.

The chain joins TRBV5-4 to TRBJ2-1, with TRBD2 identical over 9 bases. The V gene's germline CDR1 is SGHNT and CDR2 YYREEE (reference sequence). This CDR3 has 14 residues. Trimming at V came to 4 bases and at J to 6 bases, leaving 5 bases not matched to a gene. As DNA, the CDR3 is TGTGCCAGCAGCCTTAGCGGGGGAGCCAATGAGCAGTTCTTC. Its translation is CASSLSGGANEQFF.

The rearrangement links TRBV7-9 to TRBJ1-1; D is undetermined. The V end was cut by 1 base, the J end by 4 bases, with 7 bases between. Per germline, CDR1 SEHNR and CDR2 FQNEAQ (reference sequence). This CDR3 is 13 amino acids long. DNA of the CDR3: TGTGCCAGCAGCTTAGAAGGAGCCACTGAAGCTTTCTTT. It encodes CASSLEGATEAFF.

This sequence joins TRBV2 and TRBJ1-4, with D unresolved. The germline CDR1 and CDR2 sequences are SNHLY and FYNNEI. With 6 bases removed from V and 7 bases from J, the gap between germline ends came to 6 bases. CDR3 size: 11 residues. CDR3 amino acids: CASRRGEKLFF. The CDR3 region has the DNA TGTGCCAGCAGGCGCGGTGAAAAACTGTTTTTT.

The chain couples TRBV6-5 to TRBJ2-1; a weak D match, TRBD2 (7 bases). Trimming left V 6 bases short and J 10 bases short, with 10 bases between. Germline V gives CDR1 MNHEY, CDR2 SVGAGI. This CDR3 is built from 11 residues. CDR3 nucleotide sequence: TGTGCCAGCAGGAGGGGGGGGGAGCAGTTCTTC. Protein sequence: CASRRGGEQFF.

The CDR3 DNA reads as TGTGCCAGCAGCTTAGTCAGACAGGGTGTCCGATACGAGCAGTACTTC. Its translation is CASSLVRQGVRYEQYF. The genes are TRBV7-2 and TRBJ2-7, with 7 bases that match TRBD1. This CDR3 is built from 16 residues. Germline CDR1 and CDR2: SGHTA and FQGNSA. V trimming: 1 base; J trimming: 4 bases; junction bases outside the gene matches: 10.

The CDR3 DNA follows: TGTGCCAGCAGTCTTATGCTGAACACTGAAGCTTTCTTT. Translating gives CASSLMLNTEAFF. V is TRBV12-3 or TRBV12-4 and J is TRBJ1-1; D not resolved. The CDR3 totals 13 residues. V lost 5 bases and J 0 bases, leaving 7 bases between the germline ends.

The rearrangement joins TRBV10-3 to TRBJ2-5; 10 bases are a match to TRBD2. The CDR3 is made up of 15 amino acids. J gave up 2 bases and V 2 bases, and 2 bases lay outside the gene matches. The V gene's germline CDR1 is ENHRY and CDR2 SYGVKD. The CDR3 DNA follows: TGTGCCATCAGTGAGGTAGCGGGGGGTCAAGAGACCCAGTACTTC. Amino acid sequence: CAISEVAGGQETQYF.

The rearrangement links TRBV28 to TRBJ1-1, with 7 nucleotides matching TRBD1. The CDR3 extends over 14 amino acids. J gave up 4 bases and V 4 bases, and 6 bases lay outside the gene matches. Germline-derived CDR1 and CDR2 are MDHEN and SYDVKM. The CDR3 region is CASSWTGSGTEAFF. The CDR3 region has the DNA TGTGCCAGCAGTTGGACAGGCAGCGGCACTGAAGCTTTCTTT.

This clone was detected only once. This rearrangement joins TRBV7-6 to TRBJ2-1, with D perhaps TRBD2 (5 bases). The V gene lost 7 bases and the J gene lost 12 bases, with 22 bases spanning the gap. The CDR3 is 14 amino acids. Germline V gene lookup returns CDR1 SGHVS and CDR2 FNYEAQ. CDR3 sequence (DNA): TGTGCCAGCACCCCCCGGGGTGGTTCGACTGGGCAGTTCTTC. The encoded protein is CASTPRGGSTGQFF.